The clone carrying this TCR beta chain was counted only a few times. The source of the sample is a study of early T cells in non-severe SARS-CoV-2 infection. TCRdb re-analysed the 5' RACE reads in MiXCR, keeping a single row per CDR3 protein. The sample holds roughly 46,000 distinct CDR3 sequences, 7% to 7.5% seen once. The sequence derives from an adult who was a healthcare worker with PCR-confirmed SARS-CoV-2 infection or an uninfected control (not recorded which). Sequenced input: whole blood.

Here the CDR3 reads CASSLLQGTGGYTF. Here the CDR3 DNA reads TGTGCCAGCAGCCTACTTCAGGGCACCGGTGGCTACACCTTC. This chain joins TRBV7-2 and TRBJ1-2, with D possibly TRBD1 on 5 matching bases. The germline V gene encodes CDR1 SGHTA and CDR2 FQGNSA. CDR3 length: 14 residues. Trimming shortened V by 5 bases and J by 7 bases, and 17 bases separated the two germline ends. Using reference TRBV7-2 and TRBJ1-2 for the parts outside the CDR3, the full variable domain is GAGVSQSPSNKVTEKGKDVELRCDPISGHTALYWYRQSLGQGLEFLIYFQGNSAPDKSGLPSDRFSAERTGGSVSTLTIQRTQQEDSAVYLCASSLLQGTGGYTFGSGTRLTVV.